This T cell receptor beta chain comes out of a study of cytomegalovirus exposure and HLA in healthy donors. With 60 Vbeta and 13 Jbeta primers, the PCR was carried out. Sequencing used immunoSEQ multiplex PCR; TCRdb keeps in-frame clones, though not all of them. The repertoire holds 52,000 or so clones, with 75% to 80% as singletons. Trimming removed 5 bases from V and 0 bases from J, with 14 bases in between. The CDR3 runs 15 residues. Germline V gives CDR1 SGHRS, CDR2 YFSETQ. Sequences were obtained from PBMCs. The sequence was obtained from a female donor in good health and CMV-seronegative. This chain joins TRBV5-1 and TRBJ1-2, with a tentative D call TRBD1 (5 bases). CDR3 region: CASSSQGNPNYGYTF. For the CDR3, the DNA is TGCGCCAGCAGTAGCCAGGGAAATCCTAACTATGGCTACACCTTC.